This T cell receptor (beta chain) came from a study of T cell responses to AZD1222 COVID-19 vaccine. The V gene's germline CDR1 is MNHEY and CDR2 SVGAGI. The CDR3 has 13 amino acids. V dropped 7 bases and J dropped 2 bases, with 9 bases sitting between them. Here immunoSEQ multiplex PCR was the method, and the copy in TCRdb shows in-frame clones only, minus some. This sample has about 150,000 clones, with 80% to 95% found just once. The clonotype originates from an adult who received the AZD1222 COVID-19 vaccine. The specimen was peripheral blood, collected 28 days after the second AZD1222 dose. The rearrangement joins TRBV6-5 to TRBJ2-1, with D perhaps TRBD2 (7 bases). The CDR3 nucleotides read TGTGCCAGCACGGGGGGCCCCTACAATGAGCAGTTCTTC. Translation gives CASTGGPYNEQFF.